The next 2 T cell receptor beta chains were all read from a single sample in a study of blood T cell repertoires in COVID-19. Sequencing was performed with immunoSEQ multiplex PCR; in TCRdb, only in-frame clones are kept and a portion is missing. There are 25,000 to 35,000 clones in the sample; 84% occur only once, and about an eighth lies in the top ten. Sequencing was carried out using peripheral blood. The origin of the receptors is a human donor in a cohort sampled during active COVID-19.

The V and J genes are TRBV9 and TRBJ1-1; TRBD1 is a possible D gene (5 bases). CDR1 and CDR2 from the germline V gene are SGDLS and YYNGEE. CDR3 length equals 11 residues. With 3 bases removed from V and 8 bases from J, the gap between germline ends came to 8 bases. Here the CDR3 DNA reads TGTGCCAGCAGCGAACAGGTCGAAGCTTTCTTT. Residues: CASSEQVEAFF. The full variable domain, in which reference TRBV9 and TRBJ1-1 provide the parts outside the CDR3, is DSGVTQTPKHLITATGQRVTLRCSPRSGDLSVYWYQQSLDQGLQFLIQYYNGEERAKGNILERFSAQQFPDLHSELNLSSLELGDSALYFCASSEQVEAFFGQGTRLTVV.

The chain has TRBV20-1 and TRBJ2-3; 8 bases line up with TRBD2. The germline gives CDR1 DFQATT, CDR2 SNEGSKA (reference sequence). The trim removed 3 bases at V and 1 base at J, leaving 3 bases unmatched. This CDR3 spans 14 amino acids. In DNA form, the CDR3 reads TGCAGTGCTAGTCGGGGGGGTCGCACAGATACGCAGTATTTT. This gives the protein CSASRGGRTDTQYF.